This is a list of T cell receptor beta chains from one sample in a study of response to subunit inactivated influenza vaccine. Using its own MiXCR run on the RT-PCR reads, TCRdb lists one record per CDR3 protein. Of more than 450,000 distinct CDR3 sequences in the sample, roughly 10% were seen once. A further study also used this sample, focusing on T cells expressing NK-cell markers.

The sequences come from PBMCs from blood, collected on the day of vaccination. These receptors were obtained from a man aged 50-60 years who received an inactivated influenza vaccine. Each CDR3 is given with its conserved first and last residue. A D gene is named only where the DNA matches it firmly. Clone size is given for some rows only: seen once, a few or many times, or a class if the clone is expanded.

TRBV5-1	-	few	TRBJ1-5	CASRGSENQPQHF	TGCGCCAGCAGGGGCTCGGAGAATCAGCCCCAGCATTTT
TRBV5-5	TRBD2	few	TRBJ2-1	CASSLAPSGSTYEQFF	TGTGCCAGCAGCTTGGCCCCCAGCGGGAGTACCTATGAGCAGTTCTTC
TRBV7-2	TRBD2	-	TRBJ2-3	CASSRTSGAVADTQYF	TGTGCCAGCAGCCGGACTAGCGGAGCGGTGGCAGATACGCAGTATTTT
TRBV9	-	-	TRBJ1-2	CASSPQVLGLSYGYTF	TGTGCCAGCAGCCCCCAAGTCTTAGGATTGAGCTATGGCTACACCTTC
TRBV7-2	-	many	TRBJ2-1	CASSLTGLPRDEQFF	TGTGCCAGCAGCTTAACGGGACTCCCTAGGGATGAGCAGTTCTTC
TRBV10-3	-	few	TRBJ2-7	CAIGASEIYEQYF	TGTGCCATCGGTGCTAGCGAGATCTACGAGCAGTACTTC
TRBV7-9	TRBD1	few	TRBJ1-5	CASSPGGYQPQHF	TGTGCCAGCAGCCCAGGGGGCTATCAGCCCCAGCATTTT
TRBV20-1	-	few	TRBJ2-1	CSARDLRLYNEQFF	TGCAGTGCTAGAGATCTAAGGCTCTACAATGAGCAGTTCTTC
TRBV4-3	-	few	TRBJ2-1	CASSQDEGRASPYNEQFF	TGCGCCAGCAGCCAAGATGAGGGCAGGGCCTCCCCCTACAATGAGCAGTTCTTC
TRBV18	-	few	TRBJ1-1	CASSPYEPGSGTEAFF	TGTGCCAGCTCACCATATGAACCGGGGAGTGGCACTGAAGCTTTCTTT
TRBV7-2	TRBD2	-	TRBJ2-7	CASSLSSGGLYYEQYF	TGTGCCAGCAGCTTATCGAGCGGGGGGCTTTACTACGAGCAGTACTTC
TRBV12-3/TRBV12-4	TRBD2	many	TRBJ2-7	CASSLKLAGVYEQYF	TGTGCCAGCAGTTTAAAACTAGCGGGGGTCTACGAGCAGTACTTC
TRBV6-5	-	few	TRBJ1-2	CASSYSAGNPLMGGYTF	TGTGCCAGCAGTTACTCAGCAGGGAACCCTCTTATGGGTGGCTACACCTTC
TRBV5-1	TRBD1	few	TRBJ2-5	CASSWRTGVVETQYF	TGCGCCAGCAGCTGGCGGACAGGGGTGGTGGAGACCCAGTACTTC
TRBV12-3/TRBV12-4	TRBD2	few	TRBJ2-7	CASSLGTSGSGDEQYF	TGTGCCAGCAGCCTAGGGACTAGCGGGAGCGGCGACGAGCAGTACTTC
TRBV2	TRBD2	-	TRBJ2-2	CASTWGLAPGELFF	TGTGCCAGCACGTGGGGACTAGCACCCGGGGAGCTGTTTTTT
TRBV3-1	-	few	TRBJ2-7	CASSQDRQYEQYF	TGTGCCAGCAGCCAAGACAGGCAGTACGAGCAGTACTTC
TRBV5-1	-	few	TRBJ2-2	CASSLEWGLTGELFF	TGCGCCAGCAGCTTGGAATGGGGACTCACCGGGGAGCTGTTTTTT
TRBV11-2	-	-	TRBJ2-1	CASKAGAKFNEQFF	TGTGCCAGTAAGGCGGGGGCGAAGTTTAATGAGCAGTTCTTC
TRBV18	-	-	TRBJ2-5	CASRVTPIQETQYF	TGTGCCAGCCGGGTGACCCCTATTCAAGAGACCCAGTACTTC
TRBV12-3/TRBV12-4	-	few	TRBJ2-7	CASSHEDSNYPHEQYF	TGTGCCAGCAGCCACGAGGACTCCAATTATCCCCACGAGCAGTACTTC
TRBV10-1	TRBD1	few	TRBJ2-3	CASMRAGTGADTQYF	TGCGCCAGCATGAGAGCCGGGACAGGGGCAGATACGCAGTATTTT
TRBV7-2	-	many	TRBJ2-7	CASSLVPGPGSQQYF	TGTGCCAGCAGCTTAGTCCCGGGACCGGGCTCCCAGCAGTACTTC
TRBV18	-	many	TRBJ2-2	CASLQGRRNTGELFF	TGTGCCAGCCTCCAGGGACGTCGGAACACCGGGGAGCTGTTTTTT
TRBV5-6	TRBD2	few	TRBJ2-1	CASSLRIAGGPLFF	TGTGCCAGCAGCTTGAGGATAGCGGGGGGGCCGCTGTTCTTC
TRBV25-1	-	-	TRBJ1-6	CASSDKGVNSPLHF	TGTGCCAGCAGTGACAAGGGAGTGAATTCACCCCTCCACTTT
TRBV28	-	-	TRBJ2-3	CASSSPGLGDTQYF	TGTGCCAGCAGTTCCCCGGGCTTGGGGGATACGCAGTATTTT
TRBV12-3/TRBV12-4	TRBD1	few	TRBJ1-2	CASSPFRDRGLNYGYTF	TGTGCCAGCAGCCCCTTCCGGGACAGGGGCTTAAACTATGGCTACACCTTC
TRBV12-3/TRBV12-4	TRBD1	few	TRBJ1-2	CASSLAKTGGRDYGYTF	TGTGCCAGCAGTTTAGCAAAGACAGGGGGCAGGGACTATGGCTACACCTTC
TRBV4-2	-	many	TRBJ2-3	CASRAGGAADTQYF	TGTGCCAGCAGGGCAGGTGGGGCCGCAGATACGCAGTATTTT
TRBV5-1	TRBD2	-	TRBJ2-1	CASTEPGLAGGPPFF	TGCGCCAGCACTGAGCCGGGACTAGCGGGAGGGCCCCCGTTCTTC
TRBV6-1	-	-	TRBJ2-1	CASTPGSRINEQFF	TGTGCCAGCACCCCAGGGTCTAGAATAAATGAGCAGTTCTTC
TRBV12-3/TRBV12-4	-	few	TRBJ1-5	CASSAKEFQPQHF	TGTGCCAGCAGTGCGAAAGAATTCCAGCCCCAGCATTTT
TRBV7-2	TRBD2	few	TRBJ2-7	CASSLNMREGLFGEQYF	TGTGCCAGCAGCTTAAACATGCGGGAGGGGCTTTTTGGCGAGCAGTACTTC
TRBV20-1	-	-	TRBJ2-7	CSAYIGQASYEQYF	TGCAGTGCTTATATAGGACAAGCTTCCTACGAGCAGTACTTC
TRBV12-3/TRBV12-4	TRBD1	many	TRBJ2-7	CASSLTRTGGSREQYF	TGTGCCAGCAGTTTAACCCGGACAGGGGGGTCACGCGAGCAGTACTTC
TRBV18	-	few	TRBJ2-6	CASSPPTGQGANVLTF	TGTGCCAGCTCACCACCCACGGGTCAAGGGGCCAACGTCCTGACTTTC
TRBV28	TRBD2	few	TRBJ2-2	CASGATGGPNTGELFF	TGTGCCAGCGGGGCGACGGGAGGGCCCAACACCGGGGAGCTGTTTTTT
TRBV5-5	-	-	TRBJ1-6	CASSLARGISPLHF	TGTGCCAGCAGCTTGGCAAGGGGGATTTCACCCCTCCACTTT
TRBV5-1	-	many	TRBJ1-2	CASSLGQNYGYTF	TGCGCCAGCAGCTTGGGACAGAACTATGGCTACACCTTC
TRBV11-2	-	few	TRBJ2-1	CASLNHRGGSYNEQFF	TGTGCCAGCCTTAACCACCGCGGCGGGTCCTACAATGAGCAGTTCTTC
TRBV6-6	-	-	TRBJ1-3	CASLWGAGNTIYF	TGTGCCAGCCTGTGGGGCGCTGGAAACACCATATATTTT
TRBV15	TRBD1	-	TRBJ1-6	CATSRTGGDSPLHF	TGTGCCACCAGCAGGACAGGGGGTGATTCACCCCTCCACTTT
TRBV12-3/TRBV12-4	TRBD2	-	TRBJ2-5	CASSLRTSGRGLGETQYF	TGTGCCAGCAGTTTGAGGACTAGCGGGAGAGGATTAGGAGAGACCCAGTACTTC
TRBV9	-	-	TRBJ1-2	CASTPGWGLAYGYTF	TGTGCCAGCACCCCCGGCTGGGGGCTTGCCTATGGCTACACCTTC
TRBV7-2	TRBD1	few	TRBJ2-3	CASSSGQGAYWGPQYF	TGTGCCAGCAGCTCCGGACAGGGGGCCTACTGGGGTCCGCAGTATTTT
TRBV12-3/TRBV12-4	-	few	TRBJ2-6	CASSLGHLLRGTASVLTF	TGTGCCAGCAGTTTGGGGCATCTACTGAGGGGGACGGCCAGCGTCCTGACTTTC
TRBV5-1	TRBD1	-	TRBJ2-1	CASRPDRGHYNEQFF	TGCGCCAGCCGACCGGACAGGGGCCACTACAATGAGCAGTTCTTC
TRBV20-1	TRBD2	-	TRBJ2-1	CSAKRVAGGNYNEQFF	TGCAGTGCTAAAAGGGTAGCGGGGGGGAACTACAATGAGCAGTTCTTC
TRBV5-1	-	-	TRBJ1-1	CASSLDRGAAAEAFF	TGCGCCAGCAGCTTGGACCGTGGCGCGGCGGCTGAAGCTTTCTTT
TRBV5-1	-	few	TRBJ1-2	CASSLDGQPATGYGYTF	TGCGCCAGCAGCTTGGACGGACAACCCGCTACGGGCTATGGCTACACCTTC
TRBV12-3/TRBV12-4	TRBD2	few	TRBJ2-2	CASSLLGTKYELAGVIGELFF	TGTGCCAGCAGTTTACTTGGGACGAAATATGAACTAGCGGGAGTGATCGGGGAGCTGTTTTTT
TRBV7-8	TRBD1	-	TRBJ2-1	CASSRRDRGRGARGEQFF	TGTGCCAGCAGCCGCCGGGACAGGGGGCGTGGAGCCCGCGGGGAGCAGTTCTTC